This T cell receptor beta chain is from a study of regulatory and conventional T cells in RAG deficiency (dated by TCRdb to 2015 to 2018). With respect to the entire study: The study used high-throughput TCR beta sequencing to compare repertoire diversity and composition of Treg, conventional CD4+ and CD8+ T cells between RAG-deficient patients and healthy controls.

CDR1 and CDR2 (MNHNS, SASEGT) derive from the germline V gene. The CDR3 holds 14 amino acids from the cysteine to the phenylalanine. Only the CDR3 part of the read is kept: 42 bases, read in frame from the first base. The V end loses 10 bases and the J end loses 1 base, and a stretch of 16 bases separates them. For repertoire analyses, the comparison group consisted of fewer than ten healthy control donors. CD8+ T cells lacking CD4 were purified from blood before genomic DNA extraction. Study-wide findings and limitations: All patient T-cell subsets had shorter CDR3 lengths; Omenn syndrome patients showed >85% Treg-Tconv repertoire overlap at nucleotide and amino acid level. The CD25-high CD127-low cells sorted from Omenn syndrome patients may be peripherally activated cells rather than true Treg cells. Compared with control T-cell subpopulations, RAG-deficient patients had much lower Shannon entropy and higher Simpson indices. For some subjects, some analyses of T-cell subsets were not performed. Compared with controls, Omenn syndrome and CID/AS patients had roughly 100-fold fewer unique TCR beta sequences in Treg cells, whereas the reduction in the other subsets was around 10-fold.

On this clone itself: Its antigen remains unidentified. No base-level quality is on record; no much larger clone is a single base apart.

The library was generated by the immunoSEQ multiplex PCR assay. Genomic DNA from the sorted T-cell subsets was used to amplify and sequence rearranged TCR beta chain products. Regarding the original processing steps: Shannon entropy and Simpson indices were used to measure how diverse the repertoire of productive TCR beta rearrangements was. Clonal expansion was assessed by the summed frequency of the 100 most abundant productive TCR beta clonotypes among total reads. The TRB repertoires were scored with a self-reactivity index built on which amino acids appear at CDR3beta positions 6 and 7. Two-way ANOVA was used for repertoire analyses, while Student t or Mann-Whitney tests were used for flow cytometric analyses. The immuneACCESS repertoire file appears here via TCRdb, limited to in-frame rearrangements. These files lack a portion of the clones; in checked studies, under half of the deficit traces to unresolved V genes, and the cause of the others is not known. V and J calls and clone size are copied from that table; D and trimming were computed from the DNA. Here the sample has more than 30,000 clones; 85% to 90% occur a single time. Of the sample, about 4.9% is held by the ten largest clones.

These sequences were also reported in another study, on regulatory T cells. The second paper further reports: For the multiplex PCR, 52 forward TRBV primers and 13 reverse TRBJ primers were used, and amplification bias was corrected with both assay-based and computational methods. In patients, repertoires had restricted unique TRB V-J pairs and skewed V and J gene usage, with regulatory T cells showing the most marked changes. Between CD3G-deficient patients and healthy controls, the study compared T-cell receptor beta repertoires in sorted regulatory T cells, conventional CD4+ T cells and CD8+ T cells. Ficoll density separation was used to isolate peripheral blood mononuclear cells. CD3+ CD8+ CD4- T cells were isolated on a FACSAria cell sorter. Within the immunoSEQ assay, multiplex PCR amplified rearranged TRB loci from genomic DNA. Sequencing of the TRB amplicons was done on an Illumina HiSeq platform. Custom algorithms error-filtered the raw sequences and aligned them to reference gene sequences, after which the immunoSEQ online tools were used for analysis. Productive and nonproductive TRB rearrangement frequencies were evaluated among both unique and total sequences. Prism software was used to run t tests, Mann-Whitney tests or two-way ANOVA for comparisons between groups.

Sequences were obtained from CD8+ T cells sorted from blood. The chain is encoded by TRBV6-1 joined to TRBJ2-5; no D gene is confidently identified. The source of this sequence is a human donor in good health. The DNA sequence is given as TGTGCCACCCTTGATTCAGAGGTCCAAGAGACCCAGTACTTC. Protein translation: CATLDSEVQETQYF.